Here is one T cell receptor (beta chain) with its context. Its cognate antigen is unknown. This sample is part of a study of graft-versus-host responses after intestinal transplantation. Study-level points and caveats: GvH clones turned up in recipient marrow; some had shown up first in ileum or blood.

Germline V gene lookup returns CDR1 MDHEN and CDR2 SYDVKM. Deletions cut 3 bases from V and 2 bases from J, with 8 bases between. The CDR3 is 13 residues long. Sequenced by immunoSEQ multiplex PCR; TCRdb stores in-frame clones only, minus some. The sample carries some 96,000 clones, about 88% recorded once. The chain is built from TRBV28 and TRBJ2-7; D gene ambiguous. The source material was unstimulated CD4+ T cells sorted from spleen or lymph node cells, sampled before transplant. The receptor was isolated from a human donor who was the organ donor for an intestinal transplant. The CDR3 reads CASSFPETYEQYF. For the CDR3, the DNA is TGTGCCAGCAGTTTTCCCGAGACCTACGAGCAGTACTTC.